This T cell receptor (beta chain) was identified during a study of tumor-infiltrating lymphocytes in localized non-small cell lung cancer. As concerns this clone: No antigen is known for it.

The CDR3 extends over 14 amino acids. Germline V gene lookup returns CDR1 MNHNS and CDR2 SASEGT. With 4 bases clipped from V and 8 bases from J, the junction kept 8 bases outside the gene matches. Profiling relied on immunoSEQ multiplex PCR, and the TCRdb table lists in-frame clones only, not all of them. The table records thousands of clones, around 70% of them present only once. General study points: T-cell fraction did not differ between immunotypes IM1 and IM2. Tumors had more T cell infiltration than uninvolved lung, per TCRbeta sequencing and CD3 counts. Technical variation could not be separated from intratumor heterogeneity here.

Sequenced: uninvolved lung tissue not adjacent to the tumor. The clonotype was recovered from a human donor with non-small cell lung cancer. The chain couples TRBV6-1 to TRBJ1-5; 7 nucleotides align to TRBD1. CDR3 in amino acids: CASSVDREGKPQHF. CDR3 in DNA: TGTGCCAGCAGTGTAGACAGGGAGGGTAAGCCCCAGCATTTT.